This paragraph reports one T cell receptor beta chain. Its antigen is still unknown. The data belong to a study of OX40 agonist ivuxolimab in advanced cancers. Produced via immunoSEQ multiplex PCR; TCRdb's table is partial and in-frame only. The table lists tens of thousands of clones, roughly 82% of them singletons. Study outcomes and limitations: Low normalized T-cell clonal expansion was additionally recorded for some nonresponders.

This CDR3 comprises 14 residues. CDR1 is PRHDT and CDR2 is FYEKMQ in the germline V gene (reference sequence). V shed 2 bases and J shed 7 bases, with 14 bases lying between them. The sequencing used CD4+ or CD8+ T cells sorted from blood, collected in a trial of the OX40 agonist ivuxolimab. V is TRBV13 and J is TRBJ1-2; D possibly corresponds to TRBD1 (5 bases). This sequence was found in an adult with an advanced solid tumor such as melanoma, head and neck, liver or kidney cancer. The CDR3 DNA follows: TGTGCCAGCAGCTTAAGAGGGGCCGGCGGTGGCTACACCTTC. Its translation is CASSLRGAGGGYTF. The whole variable domain, filled in from reference TRBV13 and TRBJ1-2, reads AAGVIQSPRHLIKEKRETATLKCYPIPRHDTVYWYQQGPGQDPQFLISFYEKMQSDKGSIPDRFSAQQFSDYHSELNMSSLELGDSALYFCASSLRGAGGGYTFGSGTRLTVV.